These 23 T cell receptor beta chains share one sample of origin, sequenced in a study of T-cell reconstitution after alpha-beta-depleted transplantation in children. The authors prepared the TCRbeta library with unique molecular identifiers. One entry per CDR3 protein results from TCRdb running MiXCR on the PCR reads. The sample lists approximately 980,000 distinct CDR3 sequences, under 30% occurring once. The source material was PBMCs, mostly from graft donor cells, sampled 360 days after TCRalphabeta/CD19-depleted stem cell transplant. The receptors shown here come from a boy under three years old who had a stem cell transplant for SCID, so the T cells may come from the graft donor.

This clonotype showed up many times. The chain joins TRBV18 to TRBJ2-5; D might be TRBD1 or TRBD2, each matching 5 bases. This CDR3 contains 14 residues. CDR1 is KGHSH, CDR2 LQKENI, per germline. The V end lost 4 bases, the J end lost 2 bases, and 11 bases lay between the germline ends. In nucleotides, the CDR3 is TGTGCCAGCTCACGCCACAGGACTCAAGAGACCCAGTACTTC. As protein: CASSRHRTQETQYF.

This clonotype was recorded a few times. The chain carries TRBV20-1 and TRBJ2-1; 7 bases fit TRBD1. J was trimmed by 5 bases and V by 6 bases; bases with no gene match: 28. The CDR3 sequence is 20 residues long. Germline V lookup: CDR1 DFQATT, CDR2 SNEGSKA (reference sequence). The CDR3 DNA is TGCAGTGCGACAGGTAGAGAGACAGGGAGAGTTTCCCCAATCGACAATGAGCAGTTCTTC. Encoded protein: CSATGRETGRVSPIDNEQFF.

This clonotype turned up a few times. The J gene is TRBJ2-2, the V gene TRBV6-1; no reliable D call. CDR1 MNHNS and CDR2 SASEGT come from the germline V gene. V lost 9 bases and J lost 1, with 12 bases in between. This CDR3 contains 14 residues. CDR3 bases: TGTGCCAGTCACTTTAGGATGAACACCGGGGAGCTGTTTTTT. It yields the protein CASHFRMNTGELFF.

The sample holds a few counts of this clonotype. The rearrangement joins TRBV28 to TRBJ2-1; D unclear. Trimming cost V 6 bases and J 1 base, with 19 bases left between them. This CDR3 comprises 17 residues. CDR1 is MDHEN and CDR2 is SYDVKM in the germline V gene. DNA for the CDR3: TGTGCCAGCAGCCCTCAGACCCCTCTGGGATCCTACAATGAGCAGTTCTTC. Amino acids: CASSPQTPLGSYNEQFF.

There are a few counts of this clonotype. This chain connects TRBV7-6 to TRBJ2-5, with 7 nucleotides matching TRBD2. The V segment lost 4 bases and the J segment 3 bases; nucleotides outside the gene matches: 11. Per the germline V gene, CDR1 is SGHVS and CDR2 is FNYEAQ. CDR3 length equals 16 residues. CDR3 DNA sequence: TGTGCCAGCAGCTCCCGCCCTGGGGGAGGGGAAGAGACCCAGTACTTC. It translates to CASSSRPGGGEETQYF.

This chain joins TRBV28 and TRBJ1-1, with D perhaps matching TRBD1 (5 bases). Trimming pared 3 bases from V and 0 bases from J, leaving 14 bases between. CDR3 size: 16 residues. Germline CDR1 is MDHEN and CDR2 is SYDVKM. CDR3 residues: CASSLGPRLVNTEAFF. The CDR3 DNA reads as TGTGCCAGCAGTTTGGGGCCTCGCTTGGTGAACACTGAAGCTTTCTTT.

The V gene is TRBV11-1, the J gene TRBJ2-1, with D perhaps TRBD2 (6 bases). Trimming took off 1 base at V and 14 bases at J, with 18 bases between the two ends. CDR1 is SGHAT, CDR2 FQDESV, per germline (reference sequence). The CDR3 is 14 residues long. CDR3 loop: CASSLVGAGLGKFF. For the CDR3, the DNA is TGTGCCAGCAGCTTAGTAGGAGCGGGCCTAGGAAAGTTCTTC. The variable domain in full, completed from reference TRBV11-1 and TRBJ2-1, reads EAEVAQSPRYKITEKSQAVAFWCDPISGHATLYWYRQILGQGPELLVQFQDESVVDDSQLPKDRFSAERLKGVDSTLKIQPAELGDSAMYLCASSLVGAGLGKFFGPGTRLTVL.

The table lists this clonotype with many counts. The gene calls are TRBV29-1 and TRBJ1-1; the D gene is possibly TRBD1 (5 bases). This CDR3 has 11 residues. In germline, CDR1 is SQVTM, CDR2 ANQGSEA. The CDR3 reads CTGTVNTEAFF. In DNA, the CDR3 is TGCACCGGGACGGTCAACACTGAAGCTTTCTTT.

The CDR3 nucleotides are TGCAGTGCCTCCCTAGCGGGGGAGCAGTTCTTC. Protein product: CSASLAGEQFF. V is TRBV20-1 and J is TRBJ2-1; TRBD2 agrees at 9 bases. The trim removed 6 bases at V and 10 bases at J, leaving 4 bases unmatched. In germline, CDR1 is DFQATT, CDR2 SNEGSKA (reference sequence). The CDR3 has 11 amino acids.

The rearrangement links TRBV28 to TRBJ2-5; 7 bases agree with TRBD2. This CDR3 is built from 17 residues. Germline-derived CDR1 and CDR2 are MDHEN and SYDVKM. With 2 bases clipped from V and 7 bases from J, the junction kept 16 bases outside the gene matches. Written as DNA, the CDR3 is TGTGCCAGCAGTTTAAAAGTCCAGCGGGGAGCCACCGGGACCCAGTACTTC. It encodes CASSLKVQRGATGTQYF. Looking up the rest from reference TRBV28 and TRBJ2-5 gives the full variable domain: DVKVTQSSRYLVKRTGEKVFLECVQDMDHENMFWYRQDPGLGLRLIYFSYDVKMKEKGDIPEGYSVSREKKERFSLILESASTNQTSMYLCASSLKVQRGATGTQYFGPGTRLLVL.

This chain uses TRBV6-5 with TRBJ1-2; D gene ambiguous. Germline lookup yields CDR1 MNHEY and CDR2 SVGAGI. Trimming took 0 bases from V and 0 from J, leaving 11 bases between them. The CDR3 totals 16 residues. The CDR3 is CASSYSRAVANYGYTF. DNA for the CDR3: TGTGCCAGCAGTTACTCGAGGGCAGTAGCTAACTATGGCTACACCTTC.

V is TRBV20-1 and J is TRBJ2-3; TRBD2 agrees at 9 bases. V trimming: 7 bases; J trimming: 5 bases; junction bases outside the gene matches: 10. Per germline, CDR1 DFQATT and CDR2 SNEGSKA (reference sequence). This CDR3 comprises 14 residues. CDR3 amino acids: CSVGLAGTEDTQYF. The CDR3 nucleotides are TGCAGTGTTGGGCTAGCGGGGACCGAAGATACGCAGTATTTT.

This clonotype has a count of ten or more. The rearrangement uses TRBV9 and TRBJ1-2; 9 bases agree with TRBD1. Germline-derived CDR1 and CDR2 are SGDLS and YYNGEE. CDR3 length equals 19 residues. J gave up 13 bases and V 0 bases, and 25 bases lay outside the gene matches. CDR3 coding DNA: TGTGCCAGCAGCGTAGGGCCGGGACAGGGACTTTCTGGATCTCAGTTTAGCACCTTC. As protein: CASSVGPGQGLSGSQFSTF. Full variable domain (missing parts from reference TRBV9 and TRBJ1-2): DSGVTQTPKHLITATGQRVTLRCSPRSGDLSVYWYQQSLDQGLQFLIQYYNGEERAKGNILERFSAQQFPDLHSELNLSSLELGDSALYFCASSVGPGQGLSGSQFSTFGSGTRLTVV.

The chain joins TRBV7-6 to TRBJ2-3; D is possibly TRBD1 (7 bases). CDR3 length equals 16 residues. V dropped 2 bases and J dropped 1 base, with 13 bases sitting between them. In germline, CDR1 is SGHVS, CDR2 FNYEAQ. CDR3 in amino acids: CASSLFRGVRTDTQYF. In DNA form, the CDR3 reads TGTGCCAGCAGCTTATTCAGGGGGGTCCGCACAGATACGCAGTATTTT.

This clonotype was recorded at least ten times. CDR3 loop: CSVENLRSGAEAFF. CDR3 in DNA: TGCAGCGTTGAAAATCTCAGGTCGGGCGCTGAAGCTTTCTTT. The chain links TRBV29-1 to TRBJ1-1; D ambiguous. The CDR3 has 14 amino acids. Trimming cost V 2 bases and J 6 bases, with 16 bases left between them. The germline V gene encodes CDR1 SQVTM and CDR2 ANQGSEA.

Concerning this clonotype itself: The CDR3 does not end in the conserved phenylalanine or tryptophan, so this is likely a read error. The chain has TRBV5-1 and TRBJ1-1; D not resolved. V gave up 0 bases and J gave up 3 bases, with 9 bases separating them. CDR1 is SGHRS and CDR2 is YFSETQ in the germline V gene. CDR3 length: 14 residues. CDR3 sequence: CASSLANQHTEAFY. DNA of the CDR3: TGCGCCAGCAGCTTGGCAAATCAGCACACTGAAGCTTTCTAT.

The rearrangement links TRBV5-6 to TRBJ2-7; 7 positions match TRBD1. After removal of 2 bases from V and 5 bases from J, the junction contained 7 bases not matched to a gene. Germline V gene sequence: CDR1 SGHDT, CDR2 YYEEEE. The CDR3 totals 14 residues. The CDR3 spells CASSFRQGSHEQYF. In DNA form, the CDR3 reads TGTGCCAGCAGCTTTCGACAGGGCAGCCACGAGCAGTACTTC.

This clonotype was detected ten times or more. CDR3 nucleotide sequence: TGTGCCAGCAGTAATGGACTAGCGGGTAAAGAGACCCAGTACTTC. Protein product: CASSNGLAGKETQYF. The chain couples TRBV28 to TRBJ2-5; TRBD2 agrees at 11 bases. The CDR3 covers 15 residues. V lost 5 bases, J lost 3 bases, and 5 bases stayed unmatched. The germline CDR1 and CDR2 sequences are MDHEN and SYDVKM.

This clonotype has at least ten counts. The rearrangement links TRBV29-1 to TRBJ1-1, with a possible D match to TRBD1 (5 bases). Trimming shortened V by 1 base and J by 5 bases, and 14 bases separated the two germline ends. CDR1 and CDR2 from the germline V gene are SQVTM and ANQGSEA. This CDR3 contains 14 residues. The CDR3 here is CSVEAGQGRTEAFF. The CDR3 coding sequence is TGCAGCGTTGAAGCCGGGCAGGGACGGACTGAAGCTTTCTTT. Drawing the rest from reference TRBV29-1 and TRBJ1-1, the complete variable domain is SAVISQKPSRDICQRGTSLTIQCQVDSQVTMMFWYRQQPGQSLTLIATANQGSEATYESGFVIDKFPISRPNLTFSTLTVSNMSPEDSSIYLCSVEAGQGRTEAFFGQGTRLTVV.

This clonotype was counted only a few times. This chain connects TRBV20-1 to TRBJ2-7, with D perhaps TRBD2 (6 bases). Deletions cut 4 bases from V and 2 bases from J, with 12 bases between. Per germline, CDR1 DFQATT and CDR2 SNEGSKA (reference sequence). The CDR3 is made up of 13 amino acids. The CDR3 protein is CSATRDLAYEQYF. In nucleotides, the CDR3 is TGCAGTGCTACCAGGGACTTGGCCTACGAGCAGTACTTC.

The chain recombines TRBV2 with TRBJ1-2, with 8 bases aligning to TRBD1. The CDR3 length is 13 residues. Germline values: CDR1 SNHLY, CDR2 FYNNEI. Trimming cost V 7 bases and J 8 bases; bases outside gene matches: 9. CDR3 residues: CASTAQGAEGYTF. CDR3 nucleotides: TGTGCCAGCACCGCCCAGGGGGCTGAAGGCTACACCTTC.

This clonotype has only one observation. This chain uses TRBV7-9 with TRBJ2-3; 8 bases align to TRBD2. Germline CDR1 is SEHNR and CDR2 is FQNEAQ (reference sequence). The CDR3 extends over 15 amino acids. Trimming took 7 bases from V and 0 from J; bases not matched to a gene: 6. CDR3 coding DNA: TGTGCCAGCAACCGCGGGGGGACTAGCACAGATACGCAGTATTTT. Residues: CASNRGGTSTDTQYF. The variable domain in full, with the rest retrieved from reference TRBV7-9 and TRBJ2-3, is DTGVSQNPRHKITKRGQNVTFRCDPISEHNRLYWYRQTLGQGPEFLTYFQNEAQLEKSRLLSDRFSAERPKGSFSTLEIQRTEQGDSAMYLCASNRGGTSTDTQYFGPGTRLTVL.

This clonotype has a single count. V gene TRBV20-1 combines with J gene TRBJ1-5; 8 bases align to TRBD1. CDR3 size: 15 residues. Trimming took 2 bases from V and 4 from J; bases not matched to a gene: 7. Germline V gene lookup returns CDR1 DFQATT and CDR2 SNEGSKA (reference sequence). CDR3 bases: TGCAGTGCTAGACCGGACAGGGCGAGGAATCAGCCCCAGCATTTT. Its protein product is CSARPDRARNQPQHF.